This T cell receptor (beta chain) was obtained from a study of blood T cell repertoires in COVID-19. Study as a whole: The analysed material was cDNA or gDNA that came from T cells, B-cell-depleted T cells, or PBMCs.

In this sample, this clone turned up once. Per the original data handling: Reference gene primer amplification gave estimated nucleated cell counts. Profiling relied on immunoSEQ multiplex PCR, and the TCRdb table lists in-frame clones only, not all of them. V, J and clone size derive from that table, while D and trimming were established from the DNA sequence. The table has a few hundred thousand clones, about 82% seen once. Sequencing was performed on peripheral blood. The clonotype originates from a woman at least 80 years old with acute or convalescent COVID-19.

The CDR3 region is CASSEPDREVGTYGYTF. The CDR3 nucleotides are TGTGCCAGCAGTGAACCGGACAGGGAAGTAGGTACATATGGCTACACCTTC. The chain uses TRBV6-1 and TRBJ1-2; 8 bases line up with TRBD1. Germline V lookup: CDR1 MNHNS, CDR2 SASEGT. The trim removed 2 bases at V and 5 bases at J, leaving 13 bases unmatched. The CDR3 has 17 amino acids.